This entry concerns a single TCR beta chain. The antigen is unknown. This record belongs to a study of naive and memory T cell subsets. Study-wide points: Naive and memory subsets had different power law exponents for TCR abundance. A clonotype means one alpha or beta sequence, not an alpha/beta pair. Especially in CD8 cells, naive repertoires contained a few larger clonotypes, possibly CD45RA-re-expressing memory cells.

Both TRBC1 and TRBC2 were covered by a beta constant-region primer of two equimolar oligonucleotides. Nested alpha and beta constant-region primers with the SP2 primer drove four PCR rounds on ligated cDNA. Ligation attached a single-stranded oligonucleotide with a 12-nucleotide UMI and the SP2 primer to the cDNA 3' end. TCRdb reanalysed the UMI-ligation and nested PCR reads using MiXCR and keeps one entry per CDR3 protein. Here the sample spans approximately 140,000 distinct CDR3 sequences, roughly a fifth being singletons. The germline gives CDR1 MDHEN, CDR2 SYDVKM. The V end was cut by 1 base, the J end by 8 bases, with 15 bases between. CDR3 length equals 15 residues. CMV status came from CD4+ IFNgamma after overnight CMV lysate stimulation.

The chain combines TRBV28 with TRBJ1-3; possible D gene TRBD1, 5 bases. The sequenced sample consisted of naive CD8+ T cells from blood. The source is a human donor in good health. CDR3 in DNA: TGTGCCAGCAGTTTATATAACAGGCCCAGGGACACCATATATTTT. It yields the protein CASSLYNRPRDTIYF.